This T cell receptor (beta chain) was recovered during a study of T-cell reconstitution after alpha-beta-depleted transplantation in children. Trimming pared 3 bases from V and 0 bases from J, leaving 21 bases between. The CDR3 contains 18 residues. Germline assignment: CDR1 DFQATT and CDR2 SNEGSKA (reference sequence). TCRbeta library preparation incorporated unique molecular identifiers. MiXCR, run by TCRdb on the PCR reads, gives a single entry per CDR3 protein. The data hold 200,000 to 250,000 distinct CDR3 sequences, with roughly 6.6% observed a single time. About this clonotype itself: Antigen: not known. A much larger clone sits a single nucleotide away, making a read error possible. This is likely a read error, given that the CDR3 carries no conserved phenylalanine or tryptophan at its end.

Overall study results and limits: Expanded graft clones, several hundred of them, were reportedly the source of alpha-beta T cells about two months after transplant.

The chain combines TRBV20-1 with TRBJ2-1, with D uncertain. Material: PBMCs, obtained before TCRalphabeta/CD19-depleted stem cell transplant. This clonotype was obtained from a boy aged 2-9 years with acute lymphoblastic leukemia, due to receive a stem cell transplant. For the CDR3, the DNA is TGCAGTGCTAGTGATCCGAGTCTGGCTCCCCTCTCCTACAATGAGCAGTTCTAC. As protein: CSASDPSLAPLSYNEQFY.